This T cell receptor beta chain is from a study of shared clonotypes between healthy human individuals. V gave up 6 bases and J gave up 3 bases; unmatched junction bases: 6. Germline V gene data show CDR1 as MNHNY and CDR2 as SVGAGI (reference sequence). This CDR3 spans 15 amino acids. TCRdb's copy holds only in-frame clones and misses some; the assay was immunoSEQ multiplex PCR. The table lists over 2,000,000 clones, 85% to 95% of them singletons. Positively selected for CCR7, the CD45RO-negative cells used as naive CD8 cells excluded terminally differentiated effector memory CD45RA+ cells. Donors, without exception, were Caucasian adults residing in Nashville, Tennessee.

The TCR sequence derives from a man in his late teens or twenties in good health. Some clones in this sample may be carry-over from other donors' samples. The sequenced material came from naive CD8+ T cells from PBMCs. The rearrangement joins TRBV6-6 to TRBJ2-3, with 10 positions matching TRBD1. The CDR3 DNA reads TGTGCCAGCAGACGGGACAGGGGATGGACAGATACGCAGTATTTT. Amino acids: CASRRDRGWTDTQYF.